This T cell receptor (beta chain) was observed in a study of T-cell memory formation after mild COVID-19. Background on the study: Clustering of TCRs was largely donor specific.

The V segment lost 1 base and the J segment 4 bases; nucleotides outside the gene matches: 7. The CDR3 is 17 amino acids. From germline, CDR1 is LNHNV and CDR2 YYDKDF (reference sequence). One entry per CDR3 protein results from TCRdb running MiXCR on the 5' RACE reads. The profile shows about 430,000 distinct CDR3 sequences, 20% to 25% of them singletons. This clonotype has more than one count but fewer than ten. The antigen remains undetermined. The study's findings and limits: Day 15 to 85 contracting clones showed balanced CD4/CD8; day 15 to 37 expanders favored CD4+.

Sequencing input: PBMCs or a T cell subset sorted from them (not recorded which). This clonotype originated in an adult woman who had mild COVID-19 (a few samples of this study predate the infection). Cell type and time point are not known. This chain joins TRBV15 and TRBJ1-2, with TRBD1 matching over 12 bases. CDR3 DNA sequence: TGTGCCACCAGCAGAGGAGGGACAGGGGGCGTAATCTATGGCTACACCTTC. Translation gives CATSRGGTGGVIYGYTF.